There are a few counts of the clone carrying this T cell receptor beta chain. The antigen is unknown. This sample was included in a study of regulatory T cells in long-lasting Graves disease. Sample time point: newly diagnosed GD, antithyroid drugs for less than 3 months. Isolated PBMC RNA provided the starting material for the TCR library. Broader study findings: Exclusively peripheral blood, rather than thyroid tissue, was studied.

Construction of the TCR beta libraries employed iRepertoire HTBI primers in conjunction with Arm-PCR of CDR3 regions. A single record per CDR3 protein comes from TCRdb applying MiXCR to the multiplex PCR reads. The sample shows approximately 390,000 distinct CDR3 sequences, roughly 17% of them seen only once. Germline CDR1 is MDHEN and CDR2 is SYDVKM. The CDR3 has 15 residues. V lost 6 bases to trimming and J lost 0 bases, with 15 bases between them. This sample also appeared in a second study, on T cells in Graves' hyperthyroidism and ophthalmopathy.

Sequencing used peripheral blood mononuclear cells (PBMCs), obtained at new diagnosis, from a patient treated with antithyroid drugs. The chain combines TRBV28 with TRBJ2-7; TRBD1 might be the D (6 bases). The source of this sequence is a woman in her late teens or twenties with Graves disease. This CDR3 is CASRAAQGPSYEQYF. For the CDR3, the DNA is TGTGCCAGCAGGGCAGCGCAGGGGCCCTCCTACGAGCAGTACTTC. Complete variable domain (other parts from reference TRBV28 and TRBJ2-7): DVKVTQSSRYLVKRTGEKVFLECVQDMDHENMFWYRQDPGLGLRLIYFSYDVKMKEKGDIPEGYSVSREKKERFSLILESASTNQTSMYLCASRAAQGPSYEQYFGPGTRLTVT.